Listed below are T cell receptor beta chains from one sample, sequenced in a study of PD-1 blockade in classical Hodgkin lymphoma. Profiling relied on immunoSEQ multiplex PCR, and the TCRdb table lists in-frame clones only, not all of them. This table has tens of thousands of clones, around 85% appearing once. Material: CD4+ T cells from blood, obtained before the fourth cycle of nivolumab. These TCRs come from a human donor with classical Hodgkin lymphoma. Both conserved end residues are part of each CDR3. A D gene is named only where the DNA matches it firmly. Clone size is not always given. Where it is, it says once, few, many or a class for expanded clones.

clone size	D gene	V gene	J gene	CDR3 DNA	CDR3 protein
-	-	TRBV7-3	TRBJ2-2	TGTGCCAGCAGCCCTGGCGGGGAGCTGTTTTTT	CASSPGGELFF
-	-	TRBV18	TRBJ1-2	TGTGCCAGCTCACCGGGGGTTAACTATGGCTACACCTTC	CASSPGVNYGYTF
-	-	TRBV2	TRBJ1-1	TGTGCCAGCAGTGATAGGGTACAGGGAACTGAAGCTTTCTTT	CASSDRVQGTEAFF
few	-	TRBV11-1	TRBJ1-1	TGTGCCAGCAGCTTAGTTACGCCGGGCAATGAAGCTTTCTTT	CASSLVTPGNEAFF
-	TRBD1	TRBV28	TRBJ2-7	TGTGCCAGCAGCTTGGACCCGGGACAGGGGGCTTACGAGCAGTACTTC	CASSLDPGQGAYEQYF
-	-	TRBV15	TRBJ2-5	TGTGCCACCAGCGTGGGATATCAAGAGACCCAGTACTTC	CATSVGYQETQYF
-	-	TRBV7-8	TRBJ1-2	TGTGCCAGCAGCCCCCTATCGGGATATGGCTACACCTTC	CASSPLSGYGYTF
-	-	TRBV28	TRBJ1-2	TGTGCCAGCAGTTTACAGGTGGGCTATGGCTACACCTTC	CASSLQVGYGYTF
-	TRBD1	TRBV19	TRBJ1-5	TGTGCCAGTAGCGCGGGGACAGGGAAACAGCCCCAGCATTTT	CASSAGTGKQPQHF
-	-	TRBV11-2	TRBJ2-1	TGTGCCAGCAGCTTCGTTGGTAATGAGCAGTTCTTC	CASSFVGNEQFF
-	-	TRBV27	TRBJ2-1	TGTGCCAGCAGTTCTATGTCCTACAATGAGCAGTTCTTC	CASSSMSYNEQFF
-	-	TRBV12-5	TRBJ1-5	TGTGCTAGTGGTTTGGACGGCTTCAATCAGCCCCAGCATTTT	CASGLDGFNQPQHF
-	-	TRBV29-1	TRBJ2-7	TGCAGCGTAAACTCAGGGGACTACGAGCAGTACTTC	CSVNSGDYEQYF
-	-	TRBV5-1	TRBJ1-1	TGCGCCAGCAGCTTGCATCCGGAGAACACTGAAGCTTTCTTT	CASSLHPENTEAFF
-	TRBD2	TRBV5-1	TRBJ2-5	TGCGCCAGCAGCTACGGGGCCGGGGGGGAGACCCAGTACTTC	CASSYGAGGETQYF
-	-	TRBV27	TRBJ1-2	TGTGCCAGCAGTTCACCGAATAACTATGGCTACACCTTC	CASSSPNNYGYTF
-	-	TRBV29-1	TRBJ2-7	TGCAGCGTTGAAGAAATTTTCGGCCGCAAGGGCGAGCAGTACTTC	CSVEEIFGRKGEQYF
-	-	TRBV18	TRBJ2-7	TGTGCCAGCTCACCACAGGGGTTCAACGACGAGCAGTACTTC	CASSPQGFNDEQYF
-	TRBD1	TRBV6-1	TRBJ1-2	TGTGCCAGCAGTGAATTTTGGGACAGGGTATCCTATGGCTACACCTTC	CASSEFWDRVSYGYTF
-	-	TRBV5-1	TRBJ1-1	TGCGCCAGCAGCGAACAGGGGAACACTGAAGCTTTCTTT	CASSEQGNTEAFF
-	-	TRBV5-4	TRBJ2-5	TGTGCCAGCAGATCCGGGACCGATCAAGAGACCCAGTACTTC	CASRSGTDQETQYF
-	TRBD1	TRBV5-6	TRBJ2-1	TGTGCCAGCAGCCTGTTGACAGGGGGTTCCTACAATGAGCAGTTCTTC	CASSLLTGGSYNEQFF
once	-	TRBV10-2	TRBJ2-6	TGCGCCAGCAGTGGACTTGCGGACGTCCTGACTTTC	CASSGLADVLTF
few	-	TRBV7-2	TRBJ2-3	TGTGCCAGCAGCGTCGGAAGGGCAGATACGCAGTATTTT	CASSVGRADTQYF
-	TRBD2	TRBV7-2	TRBJ2-5	TGTGCCAGCAGTCCTCTTGCGGGGGACGTGTACCAAGAGACCCAGTACTTC	CASSPLAGDVYQETQYF
once	-	TRBV5-1	TRBJ2-3	TGCGCCAGCAGCTTAGAGGTAGGGAACGAAGATACGCAGTATTTT	CASSLEVGNEDTQYF
-	-	TRBV7-2	TRBJ1-2	TGTGCCAGCAGCCCCGACAGCTCCTATGGCTACACCTTC	CASSPDSSYGYTF
-	-	TRBV6-5	TRBJ2-1	TGTGCCAGCAGTTACAGGTGGGCGGGCAGGAATGAGCAGTTCTTC	CASSYRWAGRNEQFF
-	TRBD1	TRBV6-5	TRBJ1-2	TGTGCCAGCAGGAGGGACAGCAGCTATGGCTACACCTTC	CASRRDSSYGYTF
-	-	TRBV6-5	TRBJ2-1	TGTGCCAGCAGTACCTCCTACAATGAGCAGTTCTTC	CASSTSYNEQFF
-	-	TRBV18	TRBJ2-7	TGTGCCAGCTCACCACAAAGGACCTACGAGCAGTACTTC	CASSPQRTYEQYF
-	TRBD2	TRBV11-2	TRBJ2-3	TGTGCCAGCAGCTTAGTCGCTAGCGGGCTCACAGATACGCAGTATTTT	CASSLVASGLTDTQYF
-	TRBD1	TRBV7-3	TRBJ1-1	TGTGCCAGCAGCTATCAGGGGGCCACTGAAGCTTTCTTT	CASSYQGATEAFF
-	-	TRBV7-3	TRBJ1-2	TGTGCCAGCAGCATGGACCGAAACGGGAATGGCTACACCTTC	CASSMDRNGNGYTF
-	TRBD2	TRBV27	TRBJ2-6	TGTGCCAGCAGTTGGGCCTCCGGGACTAGCGGGGGGCCCATAACTCGCTCTGGGGCCAACGTCCTGACTTTC	CASSWASGTSGGPITRSGANVLTF
-	-	TRBV7-9	TRBJ2-2	TGTGCCAGCAGCTCCGATGTGAACACCGGGGAGCTGTTTTTT	CASSSDVNTGELFF
-	-	TRBV5-1	TRBJ2-7	TGCGCCAGCAGCTTGTCCGGAAGCTCCTACGAGCAGTACTTC	CASSLSGSSYEQYF
-	-	TRBV7-2	TRBJ1-5	TGTGCCAGCAGCTTGGGGGGGTCGGTGGGCAATCAGCCCCAGCATTTT	CASSLGGSVGNQPQHF
-	-	TRBV7-9	TRBJ2-5	TGTGCCAGCAGCTTAGGGGGTATGAGCGAGACCCAGTACTTC	CASSLGGMSETQYF
-	TRBD2	TRBV5-1	TRBJ2-3	TGCGCCAGCAGCAGAACGGGGGGGCCGGATACGCAGTATTTT	CASSRTGGPDTQYF
-	TRBD1	TRBV7-2	TRBJ2-3	TGTGCCAGCAGCCTGACAGGGGGTTCAGATACGCAGTATTTT	CASSLTGGSDTQYF
-	-	TRBV5-4	TRBJ1-1	TGTGCCAGCAGCTTAGGGGGATATACCACTGAAGCTTTCTTT	CASSLGGYTTEAFF
-	-	TRBV7-3	TRBJ1-1	TGTGCCAGCAGCTTATCCCCCTCCGGGACCCCGGGGCGCGCTTTCTTT	CASSLSPSGTPGRAFF
-	-	TRBV18	TRBJ2-3	TGTGCCAGCTCCTCCGGGGCCACAGATACGCAGTATTTT	CASSSGATDTQYF
once	-	TRBV5-1	TRBJ2-2	TGCGCCAGCAGCTTGATCGTAAGGGGGGGCGACACCGGGGAGCTGTTTTTT	CASSLIVRGGDTGELFF
-	TRBD2	TRBV10-3	TRBJ2-3	TGTGCCATCAGTGAGGTTTCGCTAGCGGGAGATACGCAGTATTTT	CAISEVSLAGDTQYF
-	-	TRBV9	TRBJ1-6	TGTGCCAGCAGCGTAAACGGGCAGCCAAATTCACCCCTCCACTTT	CASSVNGQPNSPLHF
-	-	TRBV13	TRBJ2-7	TGTGCCAGCAGGGTTAGGGGGGCCTACGAGCAGTACTTC	CASRVRGAYEQYF
-	-	TRBV19	TRBJ2-3	TGTGCCAGTAGTAGAGACCGAGGGACTCCAGGGGGCACAGATACGCAGTATTTT	CASSRDRGTPGGTDTQYF
-	-	TRBV2	TRBJ2-7	TGTGCCAGCAGTGAGTTGGGCTCTTACTACGAGCAGTACTTC	CASSELGSYYEQYF
-	TRBD2	TRBV4-2	TRBJ2-5	TGTGCCAGCAGCCAAGATGGGACTAGGATAGAGACCCAGTACTTC	CASSQDGTRIETQYF
-	-	TRBV6-5	TRBJ2-5	TGTGCCACAGCGTGGGACACGGTGACCTGGGAGACCCAGTACTTC	CATAWDTVTWETQYF
-	-	TRBV28	TRBJ1-4	TGTGCCAGCAGTTTCCCCGGAACGCCCCTTGAAAAACTGTTTTTT	CASSFPGTPLEKLFF
-	TRBD1	TRBV6-6	TRBJ1-1	TGTGCCAGCACCTCCGGGACAGCTAGGACTGAAGCTTTCTTT	CASTSGTARTEAFF